This TCR beta chain was observed in a study of persistence of HIV-infected CD4 T cells. About the research overall: Median time on suppressive ART was 8 to 9 years. A larger, less memory-rich fraction responded to anti-CD3/anti-CD28 beads than to antigen.

Looked up from germline, CDR1 is MDHEN and CDR2 is SYDVKM. Deletions cut 7 bases from V and 7 bases from J, with 16 bases between. This CDR3 is built from 13 residues. Points from the study as a whole: Degenerate expanded CDR3beta sequences were enriched among CMV- and Gag-responding cells.

This nonspecific control used anti-CD3/anti-CD28 bead stimulation of CD4+ T cells. Sorting of responding CD4+ T cells relied on upregulated CD40 ligand together with CD69. Donors had CD4+ T cell counts above 400 cells/uL and were CMV-seropositive. Worth noting for this clone: Antigen specificity is unknown.

This was the immunoSEQ version 4 assay in survey mode. The protocol was immunoSEQ multiplex PCR, while the TCRdb copy is restricted to in-frame clones and leaves out a portion. The sample lists about 43,000 clones, roughly nine tenths occurring once. Here the sequenced sample was CD4+ T cells sorted from PBMCs after roughly 18-hour stimulation, taken from a patient who received antiretroviral therapy. The chain has TRBV28 and TRBJ1-2; D not certain. The TCR sequence derives from an adult man with HIV who was CMV-seropositive. The CDR3 sequence is CASTPRQRGGYTF. For the CDR3, the DNA is TGTGCCAGCACCCCCCGGCAGCGAGGTGGCTACACCTTC.